These 12 T cell receptor beta chains were all obtained from the same sample, sequenced in a study of blood T cell repertoires in COVID-19. The protocol was immunoSEQ multiplex PCR, while the TCRdb copy is restricted to in-frame clones and leaves out a portion. The top ten clones hold under 2% of a sample with 200,000 to 300,000 clones, roughly 90% of them seen once. Sequenced: peripheral blood. These receptors were collected from a man under 40 with active or convalescent COVID-19.

CDR3 sequence (DNA): TGCGCCAGCAGCCCGAGGACGAGCAGGGCCCAAGAGACCCAGTACTTC. Its protein product is CASSPRTSRAQETQYF. The gene calls are TRBV5-1 and TRBJ2-5; weak D call: TRBD1 (5 bases). Germline V gene data show CDR1 as SGHRS and CDR2 as YFSETQ. This CDR3 spans 16 amino acids. Trimming stripped 4 bases from V and 1 base from J, with 17 bases between.

The chain joins TRBV9 to TRBJ1-5; the D gene is possibly TRBD1 (5 bases). This CDR3 is built from 17 residues. The germline V gene encodes CDR1 SGDLS and CDR2 YYNGEE. V lost 3 bases and J 1 base, leaving 17 bases between the germline ends. The CDR3: CASSAGRTPASNQPQHF. Written as DNA, the CDR3 is TGTGCCAGCAGCGCTGGACGGACACCGGCAAGCAATCAGCCCCAGCATTTT.

This clone was found once. The chain couples TRBV3-1 (or the pseudogene TRBV3-2) to TRBJ1-1; D unresolved. The V gene lost 5 bases and the J gene lost 1 base, with 14 bases spanning the gap. This CDR3 region has 15 residues. Germline CDR1 and CDR2: LGHDT and YNNKEL (reference sequence). CDR3 in amino acids: CASSSRQTGNTEAFF. The CDR3 DNA sequence: TGTGCCAGCAGCTCTCGTCAAACCGGGAACACTGAAGCTTTCTTT.

This chain connects TRBV4-1 to TRBJ1-4; the D is unclear. This CDR3 has 15 amino acids. V was trimmed by 0 bases and J by 4 bases, leaving 9 bases between them. Germline CDR1 is MGHRA and CDR2 is YSYEKL. CDR3 sequence: CASSQDYSRNEKLFF. The CDR3 coding sequence is TGCGCCAGCAGCCAAGATTACAGTCGTAATGAAAAACTGTTTTTT.

This chain uses TRBV28 with TRBJ1-4, with D tentatively TRBD1 (5 bases). Germline CDR1 reads MDHEN; CDR2 reads SYDVKM. V lost 3 bases to trimming and J lost 5 bases, with 13 bases between them. This CDR3 spans 15 amino acids. The CDR3 region has the DNA TGTGCCAGCAGTTTTAGCCAGGGAATGAATGAAAAACTGTTTTTT. Amino acids: CASSFSQGMNEKLFF.

The chain employs TRBV5-7 and TRBJ2-1, with D perhaps matching TRBD2 (5 bases). TRBV5-7 is labeled an ORF, and its function is uncertain. V was pared by 4 bases and J by 8 bases, with 10 bases between. This CDR3 contains 12 residues. CDR3 residues: CASSHRRDEQFF. DNA for the CDR3: TGTGCCAGCAGCCATCGGCGGGATGAGCAGTTCTTC.

V is TRBV20-1 and J is TRBJ2-1; 11 nucleotides align to TRBD2. V shed 3 bases, J shed 8 bases, and the junction held 12 bases outside the gene matches. Germline loops: CDR1 DFQATT, CDR2 SNEGSKA (reference sequence). The length of the CDR3 is 16 residues. Here the CDR3 reads CSASWVASGGFDEQFF. Here the CDR3 DNA reads TGCAGTGCTAGTTGGGTGGCTAGCGGGGGGTTTGATGAGCAGTTCTTC.

The V call is TRBV12-1, the J call TRBJ1-2; TRBD1 was called by the table and not checked on the DNA. TRBV12-1 is recorded as a pseudogene. CDR3 length: 16 amino acids. In DNA, the CDR3 is TGTGCCAGCAGACGAAGAAGGGGGCGTCACTACTATGGCTACACCTTC. It codes for CASRRRRGRHYYGYTF.

The chain links TRBV12-3 or TRBV12-4 to TRBJ1-2, with 7 bases matching TRBD1. J gave up 5 bases and V 7 bases, and 7 bases lay outside the gene matches. This CDR3 is 13 amino acids long. CDR3 nucleotide sequence: TGTGCCAGCACCAGGGGGGCGCGATATGGCTACACCTTC. Its translation is CASTRGARYGYTF.

The chain couples TRBV4-2 to TRBJ1-6, with 9 bases matching TRBD1. The CDR3 runs 17 residues. Germline trimming cut 2 bases from V and 7 bases from J; bases unmatched to any gene: 9. The germline gives CDR1 LGHNA, CDR2 YNFKEQ. CDR3 nucleotide sequence: TGTGCCAGCAGCCAACATATACAGGGGGCAATGAATTCACCCCTCCACTTT. It specifies CASSQHIQGAMNSPLHF.

The chain links TRBV4-2 to TRBJ1-5; no firm D call. V dropped 4 bases and J dropped 6 bases, with 19 bases sitting between them. Germline CDR1 reads LGHNA; CDR2 reads YNFKEQ. CDR3 length: 16 residues. In DNA form, the CDR3 reads TGTGCCAGCAGCCCCCGGATGTATAGCGGGGTTCAGCCCCAGCATTTT. Its translation: CASSPRMYSGVQPQHF.

The gene calls are TRBV11-2 and TRBJ2-1, with TRBD1 as a possible D gene (5 bases). V shed 6 bases and J shed 4 bases, with 10 bases lying between them. This CDR3 contains 13 residues. Germline CDR1 reads SGHAT; CDR2 reads FQNNGV. The CDR3 is CASRKTGYNEQFF. CDR3 coding DNA: TGTGCCAGCAGGAAAACAGGATACAATGAGCAGTTCTTC. The whole variable domain, remainder taken from reference TRBV11-2 and TRBJ2-1, is EAGVAQSPRYKIIEKRQSVAFWCNPISGHATLYWYQQILGQGPKLLIQFQNNGVVDDSQLPKDRFSAERLKGVDSTLKIQPAKLEDSAVYLCASRKTGYNEQFFGPGTRLTVL.